This T cell receptor beta chain derives from a study of shared clonotypes between healthy human individuals. Study-level results: Non-shared clonotypes were found to have lower generation probabilities than the clonotypes that were shared by all four of the sorted-subset donors. A generally larger estimated richness was seen in naive subsets than in memory subsets.

Turning to this clone: Its matching antigen is unknown.

The study ran the assay at deep level. Per sorted-subset replicate PCR, input was around 200 ng DNA, representing some 30,000 T cell genomes. The repertoire was sequenced with immunoSEQ multiplex PCR; TCRdb's copy has only in-frame clones and lacks some. The sample records fewer than 700,000 clones, 85% to 95% being singletons. Naive CD8 cells were CD45RO-negative, positively selected for CCR7, excluding terminally differentiated effector memory CD45RA+ cells. This CDR3 region has 17 residues. Between the trimmed V and J ends, which lost 2 bases and 4 bases, there was a span of 21 bases. Germline assignment: CDR1 SGHDT and CDR2 YYEEEE.

The specimen sequenced was naive CD8+ T cells sorted from blood. The sequence derives from a woman aged 25 to 39 in good health. V gene TRBV5-6 combines with J gene TRBJ2-5; D is possibly TRBD1 (6 bases). CDR3 sequence (DNA): TGTGCCAGCAGCTTCGGGGTAGGGGGTACCCCGATAGAGACCCAGTACTTC. This gives the protein CASSFGVGGTPIETQYF.